What follows describes a single T cell receptor (beta chain). Its antigen is currently unknown. The study ran its PCR with 60 Vbeta and 13 Jbeta primers. Measured with immunoSEQ multiplex PCR; TCRdb has only the in-frame clones, and not every one. The sample yields 100,000 to 130,000 clones, about 84% seen once. The sample belongs to a study of cytomegalovirus exposure and HLA in healthy donors. Study-level points and caveats: At a 0.05 false discovery rate, a later analysis found some 17,000 TCR beta sequences to be associated with HLA alleles. Researchers reported in a later analysis that a missense DCLRE1C variant was tied to TCR beta V- and J-gene trimming. Highest at DRB1 and lowest at HLA-C, TCR association rates differed among HLA loci in a later analysis.

The V and J ends lost 3 bases and 1 base respectively, with 5 bases between them. This CDR3 is built from 13 residues. The germline V gene has CDR1 KGHSH and CDR2 LQKENI. The clonotype comes from a man aged 25-45 years in good health and CMV-seronegative. Material: PBMCs. The chain employs TRBV18 and TRBJ2-3; D is uncertain. CDR3 in amino acids: CASSPPGTDTQYF. The CDR3 DNA reads TGTGCCAGCTCACCCCCCGGCACAGATACGCAGTATTTT.